The 9 T cell receptor beta chains in this list originate from one sample, sequenced in a study of CD8+ T cells in alopecia areata (dated by TCRdb to between 2018 and 2020). The library relied on the immunoSEQ multiplex PCR assay. For TCR sequencing, RNA was extracted from every sample and reverse transcribed into cDNA to serve as template. This immuneACCESS table, as held by TCRdb, lists in-frame sequences with V and J called but not all clones. Of the missing ones, under half trace to an unresolved V gene in checked studies; the others have no known cause. The sample includes 200,000 or so clones, with roughly 50% observed a single time. The ten largest clones take up 5.5% of the sample. This sample's time point label indicates: around 22 weeks on oral tofacitinib. Read against the paper, the sample's treatment or condition label means: oral pan-JAK inhibitor, 5-10 mg twice daily. The material sequenced was CD4+ T cells sorted from blood, taken at week 24, from a patient treated with tofacitinib. The origin of the receptors is a human donor with alopecia areata.

The chain employs TRBV5-1 and TRBJ1-2; 7 positions agree with TRBD1. In germline, CDR1 is SGHRS, CDR2 YFSETQ. The length of the CDR3 is 13 residues. J gave up 5 bases and V 0 bases, and 1 base lay outside the gene matches. The CDR3 reads CASSLETGYGYTF. In DNA, the CDR3 is TGCGCCAGCAGCTTGGAGACAGGGTATGGCTACACCTTC.

The gene calls are TRBV30 and TRBJ2-1; either TRBD1 or TRBD2 may supply D (5 bases each). Deletions cut 5 bases from V and 0 bases from J, with 11 bases between. The CDR3 is 14 amino acids. The germline V gene has CDR1 GTSNPN and CDR2 SVGIG (reference sequence). Written as DNA, the CDR3 is TGTGCCTGGGGGGGACGGGTCTCCTACAATGAGCAGTTCTTC. Its translation: CAWGGRVSYNEQFF. Using reference TRBV30 and TRBJ2-1 for the parts outside the CDR3, the full variable domain is SQTIHQWPATLVQPVGSPLSLECTVEGTSNPNLYWYRQAAGRGLQLLFYSVGIGQISSEVPQNLSASRPQDRQFILSSKKLLLSDSGFYLCAWGGRVSYNEQFFGPGTRLTVL.

The V gene is TRBV25-1, the J gene TRBJ2-1; 13 positions agree with TRBD2. The J segment lost 9 bases and the V segment lost 6 bases, leaving 8 bases of the junction unmatched. Germline values: CDR1 MGHDK, CDR2 SYGVNS. The CDR3 contains 15 residues. In DNA, the CDR3 is TGTGCCAGCAGGGACGGACTAGCGGGAGCTTTTGAGCAGTTCTTC. Translated, it gives CASRDGLAGAFEQFF.

This clone has more than one count but fewer than ten. The chain employs TRBV14 and TRBJ1-2, with a weak D call TRBD1 (5 bases). Trimming took 2 bases from V and 3 from J, leaving 10 bases between them. This CDR3 is built from 14 residues. Germline CDR1 reads SGHDN; CDR2 reads FVKESK. The CDR3 loop is CASSQNQGYYGYTF. CDR3 DNA: TGTGCCAGCAGCCAAAACCAGGGCTACTATGGCTACACCTTC.

The rearrangement joins TRBV4-3 to TRBJ1-1; a possible D gene is TRBD1 (6 bases). The CDR3 length is 15 residues. Trimming shortened V by 0 bases and J by 6 bases, and 14 bases separated the two germline ends. The V gene's germline CDR1 is LGHNA and CDR2 YSLEER. CDR3 in DNA: TGCGCCAGCAGCCAAGATCTACAGGGTCTGTCTGAAGCTTTCTTT. Protein sequence: CASSQDLQGLSEAFF.

This CDR3 is CSVAGRQLTDTQYF. As DNA, the CDR3 is TGCAGCGTTGCTGGCCGGCAACTCACAGATACGCAGTATTTT. The genes are TRBV29-1 and TRBJ2-3, with no clear D. Germline CDR1 reads SQVTM; CDR2 reads ANQGSEA. V was shortened by 4 bases and J by 2 bases, with 13 bases between the two germline ends. CDR3 length: 14 amino acids.

This clone occurred a few times. The DNA for the CDR3 is TGTGCCAGCAGCGTTGGGGGGGCTAGCGGCACCTACGAGCAGTACTTC. It codes for CASSVGGASGTYEQYF. The V gene is TRBV7-8, the J gene TRBJ2-7; the D gene is possibly TRBD2 (7 bases). The CDR3 contains 16 residues. Germline CDR1 is SGHVS and CDR2 is FQNEAQ. V gave up 5 bases and J gave up 2 bases, with 19 bases separating them.

In this sample, this clone turned up once. The V and J genes are TRBV30 and TRBJ2-2; 7 positions match TRBD2. Per the germline V gene, CDR1 is GTSNPN and CDR2 is SVGIG (reference sequence). After removal of 5 bases from V and 5 bases from J, the junction contained 8 bases not matched to a gene. This CDR3 contains 14 residues. CDR3 amino acids: CAWASGTITGELFF. In DNA, the CDR3 is TGTGCCTGGGCAAGCGGGACCATAACCGGGGAGCTGTTTTTT.

This clone was seen a few times. In the same sample, other DNA sequences code for this CDR3. The chain links TRBV30 to TRBJ1-5; no definite D call. Germline CDR1 is GTSNPN and CDR2 is SVGIG (reference sequence). V was trimmed by 0 bases and J by 1 base, leaving 4 bases between them. The CDR3 contains 13 residues. Written as DNA, the CDR3 is TGTGCCTGGAGTGTTTCAAGCAATCAGCCCCAGCATTTT. It encodes CAWSVSSNQPQHF.